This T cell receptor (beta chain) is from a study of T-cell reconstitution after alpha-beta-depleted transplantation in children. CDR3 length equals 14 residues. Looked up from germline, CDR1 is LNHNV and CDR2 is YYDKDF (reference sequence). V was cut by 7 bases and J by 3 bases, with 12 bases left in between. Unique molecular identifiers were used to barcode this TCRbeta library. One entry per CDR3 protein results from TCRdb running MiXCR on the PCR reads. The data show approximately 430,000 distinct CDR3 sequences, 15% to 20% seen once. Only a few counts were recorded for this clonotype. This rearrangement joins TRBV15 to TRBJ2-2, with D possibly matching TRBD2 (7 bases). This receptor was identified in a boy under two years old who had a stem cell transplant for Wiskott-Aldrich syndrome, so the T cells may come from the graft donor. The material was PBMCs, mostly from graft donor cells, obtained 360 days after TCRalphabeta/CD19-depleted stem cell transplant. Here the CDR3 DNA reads TGTGCCACCAAGGGGGGGCAGGACACCGGGGAGCTGTTTTTT. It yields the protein CATKGGQDTGELFF.